This section outlines one T cell receptor (beta chain) sequence together with its context. CDR3 size: 16 residues. With 7 bases clipped from V and 4 bases from J, the junction kept 11 bases outside the gene matches. CDR1 is MNHEY and CDR2 is SMNVEV in the germline V gene (reference sequence). This entry belongs to a study of T cell changes during pregnancy in multiple sclerosis. TCRdb's copy holds only in-frame clones and misses some; the assay was immunoSEQ multiplex PCR. The repertoire holds approximately 97,000 clones, with roughly 89% as singletons. The rearrangement uses TRBV27 and TRBJ1-3, with 9 bases identical to TRBD1. The specimen was peripheral blood, collected after pregnancy. The sequence came from a female donor in good health, enrolled as a control in a pregnancy study. CDR3 sequence: CASTSLQGAKGNTIYF. The CDR3, as DNA: TGTGCCAGCACTTCCTTACAGGGGGCTAAAGGAAACACCATATATTTT.